The sample holds a few counts of the clone carrying this T cell receptor (beta chain). These data originate in a study of blood T cell repertoires in COVID-19. As for the study in general: The United States, Italy and Spain were the sources of the acute and convalescent COVID-19 samples. In each case, the material was cDNA or gDNA derived from T cells, B-cell-depleted T cells, or PBMCs.

Germline V gene data show CDR1 as LGHNT and CDR2 as FRNRAP. V lost 6 bases, J lost 5 bases, and 7 bases lay in between. The CDR3 has 12 residues. This table comes from immunoSEQ multiplex PCR, and its TCRdb copy is limited to in-frame clones, with some not included. The table lists a few hundred thousand clones, about 81% of them singletons. Cohort placement rested on clinical history that participants reported themselves. Donors in Cohort 3 counted as recovered after two negative PCRs, clearance, or symptom resolution. The sample comprised PBMCs or T cells enriched from blood (not recorded which). The chain combines TRBV12-5 with TRBJ2-2; no definite D call. The TCR originated in a man aged 35 to 55 who had recovered from COVID-19. CDR3 loop: CASGEYTGELFF. The CDR3 DNA follows: TGTGCTAGTGGCGAGTATACCGGGGAGCTGTTTTTT.